This paragraph reports one TCR beta chain. Method: immunoSEQ multiplex PCR; TCRdb's copy keeps in-frame clones and lacks some. The sample consists of hundreds of thousands of clones, approximately 90% of them appearing once. The sample originates from a study of blood T cell repertoires in COVID-19. Study as a whole: Some COVID-19 samples were acute and others convalescent; all came from the United States, Italy and Spain.

Germline assignment: CDR1 MDHEN and CDR2 SYDVKM. With V trimmed by 6 bases and J by 4 bases, 5 bases remained unmatched. CDR3 length: 13 amino acids. The TCR was taken from a woman aged 25 to 39 who had recovered from COVID-19. The rearrangement links TRBV28 to TRBJ1-1; TRBD1 matches 7 bases. The sample taken for sequencing was peripheral blood. The CDR3 reads CASRLTGATEAFF. The CDR3 region has the DNA TGTGCCAGCAGACTCACAGGGGCCACTGAAGCTTTCTTT.